A selection of T cell receptor beta chains follows, all from one sample in a study of T cells in Graves' hyperthyroidism and ophthalmopathy. TCRdb reprocessed the multiplex PCR reads with MiXCR, giving one entry per CDR3 protein. Seen here are 700,000 or so distinct CDR3 sequences, about a sixth observed once, and the top ten hold under 8.5%. Sequenced material: blood. These receptors all come from a man younger than 35 with Graves' hyperthyroidism. Each CDR3 is given with its conserved first and last residue. Fields, in order: V gene, clone size, J gene, D gene, CDR3 DNA, CDR3 protein. A D gene is named only where the DNA matches it firmly. Size is omitted from some rows. Given values are once, few, many or a class for expanded clones.

TRBV19	many	TRBJ2-3	TRBD1	TGTGCCAGTAATAACGGACAGGGCTACACAGATACGCAGTATTTT	CASNNGQGYTDTQYF
TRBV12-3/TRBV12-4	many	TRBJ2-7	NA	TGTGCCAGCAGATCCAACAGGGCTAGCTCCTACGAGCAGTACTTC	CASRSNRASSYEQYF
TRBV12-3/TRBV12-4	many	TRBJ2-1	NA	TGTGCCAGCAGTTTGTCCCGAGAGGGTGAGCAGTTCTTC	CASSLSREGEQFF
TRBV5-1	NA	TRBJ2-5	NA	TGCGCCAGCAGCTTGGCCAGAGGGGTTGCAGAGACCCAGTACTTC	CASSLARGVAETQYF
TRBV6-1	many	TRBJ2-7	TRBD1	TGTGCCAGCAGTTCCCCTGGGACAGCGTCCTACGAGCAGTACTTC	CASSSPGTASYEQYF
TRBV27	NA	TRBJ2-2	NA	TGTGCCAGCATGGTCTCGAACACCGGGGAGCTGTTTTTT	CASMVSNTGELFF
TRBV2	many	TRBJ1-4	TRBD1	TGTGCCAGCAAGATACAGGGGGATTTAGAAAAACTGTTTTTT	CASKIQGDLEKLFF
TRBV11-3	many	TRBJ2-1	NA	TGTGCCAGCAGCTTACAGGGGATCGGTCATGAGCAGTTCTTC	CASSLQGIGHEQFF
TRBV3-1	many	TRBJ2-7	NA	TGTGCCAGCAGCCCCTATGGCGGCCGACTAGGGGGCACCTACGAGCAGTACTTC	CASSPYGGRLGGTYEQYF
TRBV20-1	NA	TRBJ2-7	TRBD1	TGCAGTGCTAGACCGGACAGGGGGCGTTACGAGCAGTACTTC	CSARPDRGRYEQYF
TRBV20-1	few	TRBJ2-7	NA	TGCAGTGCTAGCCCGACTAGAACGGGCGAGCAGTACTTC	CSASPTRTGEQYF
TRBV6-1	many	TRBJ2-7	NA	TGTGCCAGCACCTCCCCTACCCTCGAGCAGTACTTC	CASTSPTLEQYF